The source of this TCR beta chain is a study of metastatic and nonmetastatic thyroid tumors (dated by TCRdb to 2020 to 2022). Study-wide context: The researchers compared repertoires between peripheral blood samples and tumor or nodule tissue samples from patients with malignant or benign thyroid disease. Overall study outcomes, separate from this receptor: TCR beta diversity was reported as significantly higher in malignant tumors than in benign nodules, in both blood and tumor samples.

By how much of the sample it makes up, this clone is medium-sized (0.01 to 0.1%). Its binding antigen is unknown. Per-base qualities were not stored, and no clone one base away is much larger. None of the patients had been given any treatment before thyroid surgery. The study retrospectively analysed patient clinical samples collected from about 2012 to 2019 using T-cell receptor beta sequencing. Library method: PCR. Sequenced using an Illumina HiSeq 4000. High-throughput sequencing was used to profile the CDR3 region of the TCR beta-chain in every patient. The paper's data handling went like this. A classifier to discriminate distant-metastatic papillary thyroid cancer patients was built from CDR3 differences across clinicopathological groups. Repertoire diversity was assessed with the Shannon index, and tumor-blood repertoire similarity with the Morisita-Horn index. TCRdb ran its own pipeline on the public reads, namely fastp trimming at Q25 and MiXCR clone calling, and kept in-frame beta chains. The V and J calls, along with clone size, are taken from TCRdb and not from the paper's own processing. This sample lists 9,600 or so clones; over 9.5% were detected once. The top ten clonotypes cover 7.5% to 8% of the sample.

The germline V gene gives CDR1 as SGHTA and CDR2 as FQGTGA. From its cysteine to its phenylalanine, the CDR3 spans 15 amino acids. Just CDR3 DNA is preserved here, 45 bases in frame from base 1. The trim is 0 bases for V and 7 bases for J, with a gap of 12 bases between the germline ends. The chain was built from TRBV7-3 and TRBJ2-2; the D gene is unclear. The TCR originated in a female donor with papillary thyroid cancer or a benign thyroid nodule (not recorded which). Some clones in this sample may be carry-over from other donors' samples. The sample taken for sequencing was tumor tissue. CDR3 loop: CASSLTNAGDGELFF. The nucleotides read TGTGCCAGCAGCTTAACGAACGCAGGCGACGGGGAGCTGTTTTTT.